This record concerns one T cell receptor beta chain sequence. Its antigen remains unknown. CDR3 length: 11 residues. V gave up 6 bases and J gave up 8 bases, with 13 bases separating them. The germline V gene encodes CDR1 SQVTM and CDR2 ANQGSEA. This sample is drawn from a study of cytomegalovirus exposure and HLA in healthy donors. Study summary: Within an early data release were about 80 million unique TCRs drawn from HLA-typed donors.

Study findings and constraints: Earlier analysis looked at TCR beta V segments, and most were productive about 90% or about 30% of the time. Associated with cytomegalovirus, according to the listing, were around 160 TCR beta chains. Excluded were some V segments that proved indistinguishable, including TRBV6-2 and TRBV6-3.

PCR primers comprised 60 Vbeta and 13 Jbeta primers. Produced via immunoSEQ multiplex PCR; TCRdb's table is partial and in-frame only. Here the sample spans about 180,000 clones, 70% to 80% being singletons. The sequenced sample consisted of PBMCs. The TCR originated in a man in his 60s in good health and CMV-seronegative. This chain uses TRBV29-1 with TRBJ1-2; no clear D. The CDR3 is CSVGLSGGYTF. The CDR3 DNA follows: TGCAGCGTCGGCCTGTCAGGAGGCTACACCTTC.